Following are 12 T cell receptor beta chains from one sample sequenced in a study of blood T cell repertoires in COVID-19. Sequenced by immunoSEQ multiplex PCR; TCRdb stores in-frame clones only, minus some. The data contain some 190,000 clones, 85% to 90% of them singletons. The sequencing sample was made of PBMCs or T cells enriched from blood (not recorded which). The receptors derive from a woman in her thirties or forties in a cohort exposed to, infected with or recovered from COVID-19 (not recorded which).

This clone has just a few counts. The V call is TRBV3-1 (or the pseudogene TRBV3-2), the J call TRBJ2-7, with 9 bases aligning to TRBD2. This CDR3 region has 12 residues. J was trimmed by 10 bases and V by 0 bases; bases with no gene match: 1. Germline V gene lookup returns CDR1 LGHDT and CDR2 YNNKEL (reference sequence). CDR3 in amino acids: CASSQEGTSQYF. The CDR3 coding sequence is TGTGCCAGCAGCCAAGAAGGGACTAGCCAGTACTTC.

The chain has TRBV2 and TRBJ1-1; maybe TRBD1 (5 bases). Looked up from germline, CDR1 is SNHLY and CDR2 is FYNNEI. Between the trimmed V and J ends, which lost 7 bases and 4 bases, there was a span of 13 bases. The length of the CDR3 is 13 residues. The CDR3 nucleotides are TGTGCCAGCACCCAGGCAGGGTCCACTGAAGCTTTCTTT. Its translation is CASTQAGSTEAFF.

This chain connects TRBV10-2 to TRBJ1-5, with no clear D. There are 14 residues in the CDR3. CDR1 and CDR2 from the germline V gene are WSHSY and SAAADI. Trimming shortened V by 4 bases and J by 9 bases, and 16 bases separated the two germline ends. The CDR3 DNA reads as TGCGCCAGCAGTGCGGTAACGCTCTCTTCGCCCCAGCATTTT. It encodes CASSAVTLSSPQHF.

CDR3 in DNA: TGCAGCGTTGAAGTTGTCGCAGGGGATGGCTACACCTTC. It translates to CSVEVVAGDGYTF. The chain couples TRBV29-1 to TRBJ1-2; a weak D match, TRBD1 (6 bases). Per germline, CDR1 SQVTM and CDR2 ANQGSEA. Trimming shortened V by 1 base and J by 6 bases, and 12 bases separated the two germline ends. The length of the CDR3 is 13 residues. Looking up the rest from reference TRBV29-1 and TRBJ1-2 gives the full variable domain: SAVISQKPSRDICQRGTSLTIQCQVDSQVTMMFWYRQQPGQSLTLIATANQGSEATYESGFVIDKFPISRPNLTFSTLTVSNMSPEDSSIYLCSVEVVAGDGYTFGSGTRLTVV.

The chain employs TRBV9 and TRBJ2-2; TRBD1 is a possible D gene (5 bases). V was clipped by 4 bases and J by 4 bases, with 14 bases between them. From germline, CDR1 is SGDLS and CDR2 YYNGEE. The CDR3 is made up of 15 amino acids. CDR3 DNA: TGTGCCAGCAGCTCCTACCGACAGCCCACCGGGGAGCTGTTTTTT. Translated: CASSSYRQPTGELFF.

Points on this clone: This same CDR3 is encoded by further DNA sequences in the sample. This chain connects TRBV6-1 to TRBJ2-7; 7 bases fit TRBD1. The CDR3 contains 15 residues. The V gene end was trimmed by 2 bases and the J gene end by 3 bases; junction bases not matched to a gene: 7. Germline CDR1 is MNHNS and CDR2 is SASEGT. The CDR3 sequence is CASSERPGGFYEQYF. In nucleotides, the CDR3 is TGTGCCAGCAGTGAACGCCCAGGGGGTTTCTACGAGCAGTACTTC.

The V call is TRBV7-9, the J call TRBJ1-4, with 10 bases fitting TRBD1. Germline trimming cut 1 base from V and 7 bases from J; bases unmatched to any gene: 9. The germline V gene has CDR1 SEHNR and CDR2 FQNEAQ (reference sequence). This CDR3 spans 17 amino acids. CDR3 amino acids: CASSLVLLGTGVEKLFF. The DNA of the CDR3 is TGTGCCAGCAGCTTAGTTTTATTGGGGACAGGGGTTGAAAAACTGTTTTTT.

V usage is TRBV19 and J usage is TRBJ1-1; perhaps TRBD1 as D (5 bases). The CDR3 extends over 13 amino acids. Germline CDR1 is LNHDA and CDR2 is SQIVND (reference sequence). Between the trimmed V and J ends, which lost 6 bases and 2 bases, there was a span of 10 bases. This CDR3 reads CASRTDRNTEAFF. The CDR3 DNA follows: TGTGCCAGTAGGACCGACAGAAACACTGAAGCTTTCTTT.

The V gene is TRBV25-1, the J gene TRBJ1-4, with TRBD1 identical over 9 bases. CDR1 and CDR2 from the germline V gene are MGHDK and SYGVNS. The CDR3 is made up of 15 amino acids. J lost 6 bases, V lost 5 bases, and 7 bases had no gene match. DNA of the CDR3: TGTGCCAGCAGTACCACAGGGGGCGCGGATGAAAAACTGTTTTTT. This sequence encodes CASSTTGGADEKLFF.

V gene TRBV5-1 combines with J gene TRBJ1-2, with TRBD1 identical over 8 bases. Germline CDR1 reads SGHRS; CDR2 reads YFSETQ. V lost 4 bases and J lost 0; bases outside the gene matches: 5. This CDR3 has 15 residues. The CDR3 sequence: CASSIWTGTNYGYTF. CDR3 coding DNA: TGCGCCAGCAGCATATGGACAGGGACTAACTATGGCTACACCTTC.

This sequence joins TRBV2 and TRBJ2-7; 8 positions agree with TRBD1. Losses at the gene ends were 6 bases for V and 2 bases for J; bases not matched to a gene: 9. CDR3 length equals 15 residues. Germline CDR1 SNHLY, CDR2 FYNNEI. The CDR3 protein is CASRSFRDRPYEQYF. CDR3 bases: TGTGCCAGCAGGAGTTTTAGGGACAGGCCCTACGAGCAGTACTTC.

V and J are TRBV25-1 and TRBJ1-1; TRBD1 matches at 7 bases. Germline CDR1 is MGHDK and CDR2 is SYGVNS. The CDR3 is 14 residues long. Trimming at V came to 4 bases and at J to 1 base, leaving 3 bases not matched to a gene. CDR3 region: CASSAWTGNTEAFF. The CDR3 DNA reads TGTGCCAGCAGTGCCTGGACAGGGAACACTGAAGCTTTCTTT.